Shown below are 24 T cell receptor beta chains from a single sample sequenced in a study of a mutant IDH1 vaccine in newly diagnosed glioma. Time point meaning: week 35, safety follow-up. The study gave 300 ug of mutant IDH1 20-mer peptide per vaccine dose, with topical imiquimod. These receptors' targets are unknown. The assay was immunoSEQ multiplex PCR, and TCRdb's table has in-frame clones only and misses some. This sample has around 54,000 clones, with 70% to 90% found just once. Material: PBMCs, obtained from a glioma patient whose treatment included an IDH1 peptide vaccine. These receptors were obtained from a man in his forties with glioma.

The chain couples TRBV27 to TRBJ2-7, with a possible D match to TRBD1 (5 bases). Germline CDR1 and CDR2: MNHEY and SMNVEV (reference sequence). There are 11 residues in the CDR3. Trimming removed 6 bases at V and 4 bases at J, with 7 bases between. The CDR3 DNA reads TGTGCCAGCAGCCAGGGTTACGAGCAGTACTTC. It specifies CASSQGYEQYF.

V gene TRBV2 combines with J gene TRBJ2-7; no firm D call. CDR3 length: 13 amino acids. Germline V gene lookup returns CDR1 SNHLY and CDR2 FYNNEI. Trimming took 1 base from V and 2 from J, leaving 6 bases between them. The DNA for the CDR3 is TGTGCCAGCAGTGAAGGGCAGCCCTACGAGCAGTACTTC. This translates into CASSEGQPYEQYF.

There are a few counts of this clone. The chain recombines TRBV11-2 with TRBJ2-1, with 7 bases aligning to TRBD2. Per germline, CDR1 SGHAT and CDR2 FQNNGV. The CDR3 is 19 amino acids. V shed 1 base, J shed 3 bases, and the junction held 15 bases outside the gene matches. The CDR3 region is CASSLVAGAAVLLYNEQFF. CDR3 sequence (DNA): TGTGCCAGCAGCTTAGTGGCGGGAGCGGCCGTTCTTCTCTACAATGAGCAGTTCTTC.

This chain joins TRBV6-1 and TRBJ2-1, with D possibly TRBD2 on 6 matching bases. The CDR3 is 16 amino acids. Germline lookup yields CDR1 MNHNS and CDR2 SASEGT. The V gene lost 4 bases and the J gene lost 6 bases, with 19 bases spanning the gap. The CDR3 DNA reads TGTGCCAGCAGTGTAACTCGGGAGCTTCGTTTCAATGAGCAGTTCTTC. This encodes CASSVTRELRFNEQFF.

The CDR3 loop reads CASSERTSGKNEQFF. The CDR3 DNA follows: TGTGCCAGCAGCGAGAGGACTAGCGGGAAGAATGAGCAGTTCTTC. The chain joins TRBV7-9 to TRBJ2-1; 12 nucleotides match TRBD2. The CDR3 contains 15 residues. V trimming: 5 bases; J trimming: 7 bases; junction bases outside the gene matches: 6. CDR1 and CDR2 (germline): SEHNR, FQNEAQ (reference sequence).

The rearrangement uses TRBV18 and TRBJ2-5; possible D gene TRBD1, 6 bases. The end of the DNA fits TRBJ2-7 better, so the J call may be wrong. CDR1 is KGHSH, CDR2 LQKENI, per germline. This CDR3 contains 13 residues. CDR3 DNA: TGTGCCAGCTCACCACCGGACAGCTACGAGCAGTACTTC. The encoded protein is CASSPPDSYEQYF.

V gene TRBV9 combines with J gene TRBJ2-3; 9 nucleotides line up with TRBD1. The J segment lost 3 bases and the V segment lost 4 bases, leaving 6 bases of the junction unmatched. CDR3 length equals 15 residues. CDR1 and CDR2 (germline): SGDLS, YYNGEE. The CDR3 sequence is CASSQGQGGTDTQYF. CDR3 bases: TGTGCCAGCAGCCAGGGACAGGGAGGGACAGATACGCAGTATTTT. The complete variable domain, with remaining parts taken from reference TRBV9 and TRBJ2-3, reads DSGVTQTPKHLITATGQRVTLRCSPRSGDLSVYWYQQSLDQGLQFLIQYYNGEERAKGNILERFSAQQFPDLHSELNLSSLELGDSALYFCASSQGQGGTDTQYFGPGTRLTVL.

This CDR3 is CASAWGEGYEQYF. In nucleotides, the CDR3 is TGTGCCAGCGCCTGGGGAGAGGGTTACGAGCAGTACTTC. The genes are TRBV27 and TRBJ2-7; a weak D match, TRBD2 (5 bases). The CDR3 extends over 13 amino acids. Germline values: CDR1 MNHEY, CDR2 SMNVEV (reference sequence). Trimming removed 8 bases at V and 4 bases at J, with 15 bases between.

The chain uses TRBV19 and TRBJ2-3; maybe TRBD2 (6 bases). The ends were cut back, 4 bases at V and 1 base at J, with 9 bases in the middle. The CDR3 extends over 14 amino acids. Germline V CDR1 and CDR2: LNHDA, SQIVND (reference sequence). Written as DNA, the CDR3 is TGTGCCAGTAGTAGGTGGGAGGGCACAGATACGCAGTATTTT. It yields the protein CASSRWEGTDTQYF.

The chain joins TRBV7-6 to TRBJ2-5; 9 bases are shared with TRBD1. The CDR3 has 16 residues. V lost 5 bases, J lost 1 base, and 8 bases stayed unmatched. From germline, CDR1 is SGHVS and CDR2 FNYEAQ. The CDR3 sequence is CASSTRQGGFQETQYF. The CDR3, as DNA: TGTGCCAGCAGCACCAGACAGGGGGGATTCCAAGAGACCCAGTACTTC.

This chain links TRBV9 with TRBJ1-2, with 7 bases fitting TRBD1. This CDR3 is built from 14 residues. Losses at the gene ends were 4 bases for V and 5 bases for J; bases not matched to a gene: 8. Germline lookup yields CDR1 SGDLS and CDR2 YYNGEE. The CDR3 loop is CASSSQTGRYGYTF. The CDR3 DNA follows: TGTGCCAGCAGCTCTCAGACAGGGAGATATGGCTACACCTTC.

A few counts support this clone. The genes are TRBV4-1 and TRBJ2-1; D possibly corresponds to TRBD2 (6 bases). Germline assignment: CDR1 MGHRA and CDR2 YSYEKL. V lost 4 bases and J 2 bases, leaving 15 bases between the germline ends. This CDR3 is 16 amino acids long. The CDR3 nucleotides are TGCGCCAGCAGCCCTACGGGAGAGGGGCCCTACAATGAGCAGTTCTTC. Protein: CASSPTGEGPYNEQFF.

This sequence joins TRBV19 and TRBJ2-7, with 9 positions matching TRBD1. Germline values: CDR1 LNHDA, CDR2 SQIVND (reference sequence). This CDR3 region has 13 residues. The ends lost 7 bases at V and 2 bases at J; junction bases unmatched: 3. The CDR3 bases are TGTGCCAGTACTGGGACAGGGCCCTACGAGCAGTACTTC. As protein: CASTGTGPYEQYF.

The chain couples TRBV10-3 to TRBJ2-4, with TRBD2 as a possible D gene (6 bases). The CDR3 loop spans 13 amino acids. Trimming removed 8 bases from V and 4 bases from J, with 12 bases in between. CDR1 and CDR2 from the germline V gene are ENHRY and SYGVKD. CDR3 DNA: TGTGCCATCGGGGGGACGGGAAAAAACATTCAGTACTTC. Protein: CAIGGTGKNIQYF.

CDR3 in DNA: TGTGCCAGCAGCTTAGATGGGGCAGGTCAGCCCCAGCATTTT. Its protein product is CASSLDGAGQPQHF. The chain joins TRBV7-9 to TRBJ1-5, with D maybe TRBD1 (5 bases). V dropped 1 base and J dropped 6 bases, with 10 bases sitting between them. Germline V gene sequence: CDR1 SEHNR, CDR2 FQNEAQ (reference sequence). This CDR3 has 14 residues.

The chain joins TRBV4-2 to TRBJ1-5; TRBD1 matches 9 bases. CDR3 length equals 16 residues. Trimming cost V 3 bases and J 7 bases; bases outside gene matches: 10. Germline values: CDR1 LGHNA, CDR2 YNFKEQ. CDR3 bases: TGTGCCAGCAGCCAGGACCCGGGACAGGGTTACCAGCCCCAGCATTTT. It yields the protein CASSQDPGQGYQPQHF.

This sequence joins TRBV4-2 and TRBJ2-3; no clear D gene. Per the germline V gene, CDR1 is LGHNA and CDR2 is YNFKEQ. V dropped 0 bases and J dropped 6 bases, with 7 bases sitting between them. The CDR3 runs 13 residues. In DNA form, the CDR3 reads TGTGCCAGCAGCCAAGATCCGTCGGATACGCAGTATTTT. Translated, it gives CASSQDPSDTQYF.

CDR3 in DNA: TGTGCCAGCTCTATACAGGAACCAACACAAGAGACCCAGTACTTC. As protein: CASSIQEPTQETQYF. V usage is TRBV18 and J usage is TRBJ2-5, with TRBD1 as a possible D gene (5 bases). The CDR3 consists of 15 residues. Per germline, CDR1 KGHSH and CDR2 LQKENI. Trimming left V 6 bases short and J 2 bases short, with 16 bases between.

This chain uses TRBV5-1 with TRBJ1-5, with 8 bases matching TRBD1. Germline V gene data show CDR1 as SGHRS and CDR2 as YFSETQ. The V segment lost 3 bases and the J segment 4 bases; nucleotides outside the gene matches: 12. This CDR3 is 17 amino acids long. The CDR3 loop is CASSSHPGDRSNQPQHF. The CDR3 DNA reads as TGCGCCAGCAGCTCCCATCCCGGGGACAGGTCGAATCAGCCCCAGCATTTT.

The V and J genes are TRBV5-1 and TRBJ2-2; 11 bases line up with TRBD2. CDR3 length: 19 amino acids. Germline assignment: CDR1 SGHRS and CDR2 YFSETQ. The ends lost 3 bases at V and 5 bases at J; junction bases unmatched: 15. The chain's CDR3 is CASSYRPPLAGVGTGELFF. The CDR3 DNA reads TGCGCCAGCAGCTATCGGCCCCCACTAGCGGGAGTCGGGACCGGGGAGCTGTTTTTT.

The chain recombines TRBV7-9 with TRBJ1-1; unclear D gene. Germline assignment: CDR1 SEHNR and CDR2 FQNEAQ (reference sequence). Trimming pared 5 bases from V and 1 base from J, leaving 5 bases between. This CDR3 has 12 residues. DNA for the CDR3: TGTGCCAGCAGCATAAGGAACACTGAAGCTTTCTTT. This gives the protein CASSIRNTEAFF.

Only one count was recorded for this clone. The CDR3 here is CASSLDHYGYTF. In DNA form, the CDR3 reads TGCGCCAGCAGCTTGGACCACTATGGCTACACCTTC. The V call is TRBV5-1, the J call TRBJ1-2; unclear D gene. The CDR3 spans 12 residues. The V end was cut by 0 bases, the J end by 3 bases, with 3 bases between. Germline V gene lookup returns CDR1 SGHRS and CDR2 YFSETQ.

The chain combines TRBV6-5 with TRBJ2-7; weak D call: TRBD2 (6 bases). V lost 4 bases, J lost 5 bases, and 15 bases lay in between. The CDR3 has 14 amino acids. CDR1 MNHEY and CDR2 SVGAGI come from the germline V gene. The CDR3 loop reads CASSFTADYDEQYF. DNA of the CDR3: TGTGCCAGCAGTTTCACTGCGGACTACGACGAGCAGTACTTC.

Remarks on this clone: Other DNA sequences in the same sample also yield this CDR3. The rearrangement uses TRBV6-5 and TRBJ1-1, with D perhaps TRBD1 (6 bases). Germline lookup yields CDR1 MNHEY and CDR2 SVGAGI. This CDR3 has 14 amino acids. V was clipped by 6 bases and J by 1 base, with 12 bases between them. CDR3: CASSPQGGNTEAFF. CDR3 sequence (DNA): TGTGCCAGCAGCCCACAGGGCGGGAACACTGAAGCTTTCTTT.